Sequencing of this T cell receptor beta chain was carried out in a study of blood T cell repertoires in COVID-19. Study-level background: Donors in the United States, Italy and Spain gave samples during acute or convalescent COVID-19.

On this clone: Other nucleotide sequences from this sample produce the same CDR3.

In the authors' workflow: Counts of nucleated cells, estimated from reference gene primer amplification, were obtained. Method: immunoSEQ multiplex PCR; TCRdb's copy keeps in-frame clones and lacks some. That table is the source of V, J and clone size, and D and trimming were worked out from the DNA. The profile shows fewer than 200,000 clones, approximately 92% of them singletons. The CDR3 has 14 residues. CDR1 and CDR2 (germline): LNHDA, SQIVND (reference sequence). Trimming took off 4 bases at V and 2 bases at J, with 9 bases between the two ends. The receptor was derived from a young man with COVID-19, enrolled during active disease. The chain carries TRBV19 and TRBJ1-5; maybe TRBD1 (6 bases). The specimen was peripheral blood. The CDR3 bases are TGTGCCAGTAGTACCCGGACAGGCAATCAGCCCCAGCATTTT. Its translation: CASSTRTGNQPQHF.